This TCR beta chain appears in the sequencing data of a study of blood T cells in healthy people across ages. Study findings and constraints: Possibly confounding the expanded clonotype changes was the fact that donor CMV status was unknown. Measured against age, TCR beta diversity per million T cells decreased in a roughly linear manner.

This clonotype has at least ten counts. What it recognizes is unknown. Trimming took 6 bases from V and 5 from J; bases not matched to a gene: 7. The CDR3 sequence is 13 residues long. Combining a sample-barcoded 5' primer with a J-beta primer mix, a second PCR ran for roughly 7 to 11 cycles. MiXCR was run by TCRdb on the 5' RACE reads, yielding one entry per CDR3 protein. The sample lists 750,000 to 1,000,000 distinct CDR3 sequences, just under 30% seen once, with 10% to 13% in the top ten. The data also belong to a second study, concerning T cells of mothers and their children.

This clonotype was obtained from a woman aged 40 to 50 in good health. The specimen was blood. V usage is TRBV12-3 or TRBV12-4 and J usage is TRBJ2-7; 7 bases fit TRBD2. CDR3 sequence (DNA): TGTGCCAGCAGCTGGACTAGACGGGACGAGCAGTACTTC. Translation gives CASSWTRRDEQYF.